This is a list of T cell receptor beta chains from one sample in a study of T cells expressing NK-cell markers. TCRdb reprocessed the 5' RACE reads; each CDR3 protein has one entry and no DNA is given. This repertoire includes roughly 420,000 distinct CDR3 sequences. The source material was blood T cells: a sorted CD56 or NKG2C T cell subset, CD4+ or CD8+ T cells, or bulk PBMC T cells (not recorded which). Every receptor here comes from a woman between 18 and 70 years old in good health. Each CDR3 is given with its conserved first and last residue.

V: TRBV12-3/TRBV12-4
J: TRBJ2-3
CDR3: CASSFRPESTDTQYF

V: TRBV6-2/TRBV6-3
J: TRBJ2-1
CDR3: CASSDRDTSYNEQFF

V: TRBV29-1
J: TRBJ2-5
CDR3: CSVVGVSETQYF

V: TRBV28
J: TRBJ2-1
CDR3: CASSLHGRSYNEQFF

V: TRBV7-9
J: TRBJ1-3
CDR3: CASSERQLTIYF

V: TRBV11-2
J: TRBJ2-4
CDR3: CASSSIQGLAGVPNIQYF

V: TRBV15
J: TRBJ1-6
CDR3: CATSSLTGYSPLHF

V: TRBV7-2
J: TRBJ2-2
CDR3: CASSSRLRGRDTGELFF

V: TRBV9
J: TRBJ2-3
CDR3: CASSVVAGATDTQYF

V: TRBV7-2
J: TRBJ1-4
CDR3: CASSAQRVARTNEKLFF

V: TRBV7-9
J: TRBJ1-6
CDR3: CASSFPNPHGHSPLHF

V: TRBV12-3/TRBV12-4
J: TRBJ1-5
CDR3: CASSNGHPGNQPQHF

V: TRBV19
J: TRBJ2-5
CDR3: CASTPTSVQETQYF

V: TRBV28
J: TRBJ2-7
CDR3: CASSSTGTGAHEQYF

V: TRBV20-1
J: TRBJ1-1
CDR3: CSAPTVHTEAFF

V: TRBV29-1
J: TRBJ1-1
CDR3: CSVKPLNPNTEAFF

V: TRBV9
J: TRBJ2-1
CDR3: CASSPIDRLGREQFF

V: TRBV7-9
J: TRBJ2-1
CDR3: CASSSLGLGNEQFF

V: TRBV6-5
J: TRBJ2-1
CDR3: CASSYRAAPEQFF

V: TRBV5-4
J: TRBJ2-1
CDR3: CASSLALAGKYNEQFF

V: TRBV5-1
J: TRBJ2-7
CDR3: CASSLVLLGGDISYEQYF

V: TRBV5-4
J: TRBJ1-1
CDR3: CASSTDPGPITEAFF

V: TRBV7-9
J: TRBJ1-2
CDR3: CASSLLDSGYTF

V: TRBV20-1
J: TRBJ2-1
CDR3: CSARTASYNEQFF

V: TRBV27
J: TRBJ2-7
CDR3: CASSTRELKQYF

V: TRBV30
J: TRBJ2-1
CDR3: CAWILAGGLNEQFF

V: TRBV6-5
J: TRBJ1-6
CDR3: CASSYSLVGSSYNSPLHF

V: TRBV21-1
J: TRBJ2-1
CDR3: CASSFRSGGALGNEQFF

V: TRBV7-3
J: TRBJ2-3
CDR3: CASSLKGTHTDTQYF

V: TRBV4-3
J: TRBJ1-4
CDR3: CASSQEQGANEKLFF

V: TRBV20-1
J: TRBJ1-4
CDR3: CSAAGGQINEKLFF

V: TRBV7-8
J: TRBJ2-7
CDR3: CASSTGRDRVSLRWEQYF

V: TRBV5-1
J: TRBJ2-2
CDR3: CASQFFNTGELFF

V: TRBV7-3
J: TRBJ2-3
CDR3: CASSLSVGGHGDTQYF

V: TRBV20-1
J: TRBJ1-3
CDR3: CSARDLRGNTIYF

V: TRBV7-3
J: TRBJ2-3
CDR3: CASSFGTSGRNTDTQYF

V: TRBV20-1
J: TRBJ2-1
CDR3: CSAKTGLADYNEQFF

V: TRBV11-1
J: TRBJ2-1
CDR3: CASSLAGFGTSGYNEQFF

V: TRBV6-5
J: TRBJ1-1
CDR3: CASSYSKGGSGWTEAFF

V: TRBV21-1
J: TRBJ1-4
CDR3: CASNRGVPTCAKLFF

V: TRBV20-1
J: TRBJ2-1
CDR3: CSARDQGSGGNEQFF

V: TRBV7-9
J: TRBJ2-7
CDR3: CASSLQVDRPSYEQYF